Below, one T cell receptor (beta chain) is given with its context. The data were taken from a study of OX40 agonist ivuxolimab in advanced cancers. The data were produced by immunoSEQ multiplex PCR, yet TCRdb's version contains in-frame clones alone and is incomplete. The sample yields 77,000 or so clones, around 87% seen once. The clonotype originates from an adult with an advanced solid tumor such as melanoma, head and neck, liver or kidney cancer. Sequencing used CD4+ or CD8+ T cells sorted from blood, obtained in a trial of the OX40 agonist ivuxolimab.

CDR3 residues: CASSHLEGKTDTQYF. In DNA, the CDR3 is TGCGCCAGCAGCCACCTCGAGGGGAAGACAGATACGCAGTATTTT. The chain combines TRBV5-1 with TRBJ2-3, with D perhaps given as TRBD1 or TRBD2 (5 bases each). Looked up from germline, CDR1 is SGHRS and CDR2 is YFSETQ. Trimming took 4 bases from V and 3 from J, leaving 15 bases between them. The CDR3 has 15 amino acids. Full variable domain (missing parts from reference TRBV5-1 and TRBJ2-3): KAGVTQTPRYLIKTRGQQVTLSCSPISGHRSVSWYQQTPGQGLQFLFEYFSETQRNKGNFPGRFSGRQFSNSRSEMNVSTLELGDSALYLCASSHLEGKTDTQYFGPGTRLTVL.